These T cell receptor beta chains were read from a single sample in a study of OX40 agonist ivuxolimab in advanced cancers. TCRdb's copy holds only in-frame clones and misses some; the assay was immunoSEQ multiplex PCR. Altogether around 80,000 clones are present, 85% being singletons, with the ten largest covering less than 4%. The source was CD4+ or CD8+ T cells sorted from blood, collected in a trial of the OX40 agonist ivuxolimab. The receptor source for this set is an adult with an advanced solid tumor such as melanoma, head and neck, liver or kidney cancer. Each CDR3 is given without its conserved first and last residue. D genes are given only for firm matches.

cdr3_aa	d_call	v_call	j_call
ASSLGVSGPSLYEQY	NA	TRBV5-1	TRBJ2-7
ASSFRRLAERTDTQY	TRBD2	TRBV4-1	TRBJ2-3
ASIPGGAYGYT	TRBD1	TRBV19	TRBJ1-2
ASSAYAVGQETQY	NA	TRBV6-1	TRBJ2-5
ASAGAETQY	NA	TRBV6-6	TRBJ2-5
ASTLLSGTDTQY	NA	TRBV11-3	TRBJ2-3
ASSLGGAGQVSGNTIY	TRBD1	TRBV5-1	TRBJ1-3
ASRQGGDPGGYT	NA	TRBV6-5	TRBJ1-2
ASSLLGSSYNEQF	NA	TRBV4-1	TRBJ2-1
ATSRELGGPNQPQH	NA	TRBV15	TRBJ1-5
ASSLGGGPANEKLF	NA	TRBV5-1	TRBJ1-4
ASSPPSVWDEKLF	NA	TRBV21-1	TRBJ1-4
ASSVGRAGGSSYNEQF	TRBD2	TRBV9	TRBJ2-1
ASSQSRGDTEAAYGYT	NA	TRBV23-1	TRBJ1-2
ASGLRPGREARAYNEQF	TRBD2	TRBV12-5	TRBJ2-1
ASSERIYGYT	NA	TRBV6-1	TRBJ1-2
ASSPGTNQPQH	NA	TRBV18	TRBJ1-5
ASSEVGSGRASGANVLT	TRBD2	TRBV2	TRBJ2-6
ASSLGLAGGEQF	TRBD2	TRBV5-1	TRBJ2-1
AWSRGGTYGYT	NA	TRBV30	TRBJ1-2
ASSFRGIQETQY	NA	TRBV5-4	TRBJ2-5
ASSPGQGVYEQY	TRBD1	TRBV18	TRBJ2-7
ASSKIKSNQPQH	NA	TRBV6-1	TRBJ1-5
ASNIDRQGEKLF	TRBD1	TRBV2	TRBJ1-4
ASSPRVGREQSYNEQF	TRBD2	TRBV7-3	TRBJ2-1
ASSQDRGTGANVLT	NA	TRBV4-1	TRBJ2-6
ASSPRTDEAF	NA	TRBV5-4	TRBJ1-1
ASRPGGPSSGNTIY	NA	TRBV10-1	TRBJ1-3